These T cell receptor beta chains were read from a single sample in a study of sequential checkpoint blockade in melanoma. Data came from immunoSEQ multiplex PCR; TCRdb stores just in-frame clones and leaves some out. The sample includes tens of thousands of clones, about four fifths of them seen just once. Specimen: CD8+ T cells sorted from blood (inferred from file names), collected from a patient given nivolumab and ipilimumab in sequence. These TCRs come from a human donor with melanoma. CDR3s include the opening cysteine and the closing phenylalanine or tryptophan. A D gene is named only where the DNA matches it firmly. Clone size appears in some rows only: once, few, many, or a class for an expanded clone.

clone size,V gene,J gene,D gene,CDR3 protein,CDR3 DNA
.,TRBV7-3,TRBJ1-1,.,CASSLGQNTEAFF,TGTGCCAGCAGCCTGGGACAGAACACTGAAGCTTTCTTT
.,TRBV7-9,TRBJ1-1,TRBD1,CASSWDRGAFF,TGTGCCAGCAGTTGGGACAGGGGAGCTTTCTTT
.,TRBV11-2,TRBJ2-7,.,CASSLTRPEQYF,TGTGCCAGCAGCTTAACTAGGCCCGAGCAGTACTTC
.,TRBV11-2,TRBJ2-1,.,CASSRVRGEQFF,TGTGCCAGCAGCCGTGTTAGGGGGGAGCAGTTCTTC
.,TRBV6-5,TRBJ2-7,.,CASSYGESYEQYF,TGTGCCAGCAGTTACGGGGAGTCCTACGAGCAGTACTTC
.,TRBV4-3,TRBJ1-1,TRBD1,CASSQDTAGGYTEAFF,TGCGCCAGCAGCCAAGATACGGCAGGGGGGTACACTGAAGCTTTCTTT
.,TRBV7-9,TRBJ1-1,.,CASRPDGGYTEAFF,TGTGCCAGCAGACCCGACGGGGGGTACACTGAAGCTTTCTTT
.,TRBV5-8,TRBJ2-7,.,CASSLAGRPSYEQYF,TGTGCCAGCAGCTTGGCTGGGAGACCCTCCTACGAGCAGTACTTC
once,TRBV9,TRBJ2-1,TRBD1,CASSVATGGNEQFF,TGTGCCAGCAGCGTAGCTACAGGGGGCAATGAGCAGTTCTTC
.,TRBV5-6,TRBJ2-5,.,CASSLRQRTQYF,TGTGCCAGCAGCTTGAGACAGCGGACCCAGTACTTC
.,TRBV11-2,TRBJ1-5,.,CASSPMADSNQPQHF,TGTGCCAGCAGCCCAATGGCGGATAGCAATCAGCCCCAGCATTTT
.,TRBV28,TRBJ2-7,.,CASSAGEASYEQYF,TGTGCCAGCAGCGCCGGGGAGGCCTCCTACGAGCAGTACTTC
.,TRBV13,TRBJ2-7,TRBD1,CASSLVGQGFYEQYF,TGTGCCAGCAGCTTAGTGGGACAGGGGTTCTACGAGCAGTACTTC
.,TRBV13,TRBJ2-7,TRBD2,CASSPREGRNRQYF,TGTGCCAGCAGCCCGCGGGAGGGCCGGAATCGGCAGTACTTC
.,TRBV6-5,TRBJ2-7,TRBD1,CASSHRDSLYEQYF,TGTGCCAGCAGCCACCGGGACAGCCTTTACGAGCAGTACTTC
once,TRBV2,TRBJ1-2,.,CARPRVWGGGYTF,TGTGCCAGACCGAGAGTGTGGGGAGGCGGCTACACCTTC
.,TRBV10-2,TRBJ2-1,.,CASSRPGRVNEQFF,TGCGCCAGCAGCCGCCCTGGCAGGGTCAATGAGCAGTTCTTC
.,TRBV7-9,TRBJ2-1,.,CASSSDSYNEQFF,TGTGCCAGCAGCTCGGACAGTTACAATGAGCAGTTCTTC
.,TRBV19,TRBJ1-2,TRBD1,CASSIGQGHGYTF,TGTGCCAGTAGTATAGGACAGGGGCATGGCTACACCTTC
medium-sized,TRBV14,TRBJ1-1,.,CASSQYPGRMNTEAFF,TGTGCCAGCAGCCAATACCCTGGGCGTATGAACACTGAAGCTTTCTTT
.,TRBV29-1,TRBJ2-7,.,CSALASSYEQYF,TGCAGCGCTCTCGCCAGCTCCTACGAGCAGTACTTC
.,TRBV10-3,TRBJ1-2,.,CAISDRVDGYTF,TGTGCCATCAGTGACCGGGTCGACGGCTACACCTTC
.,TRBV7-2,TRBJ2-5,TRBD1,CASSPLSGGETQYF,TGTGCCAGCAGCCCTCTCTCAGGGGGAGAGACCCAGTACTTC
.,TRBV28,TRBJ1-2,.,CASSFRSSNYGYTF,TGTGCCAGCAGTTTTAGGAGTTCTAACTATGGCTACACCTTC
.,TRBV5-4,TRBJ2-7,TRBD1,CASSFGTGGRDEQYF,TGTGCCAGCAGCTTTGGGACAGGGGGGAGAGACGAGCAGTACTTC
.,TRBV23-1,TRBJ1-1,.,CASSGRQVLNTEAFF,TGCGCCAGCAGTGGCAGACAGGTACTCAACACTGAAGCTTTCTTT
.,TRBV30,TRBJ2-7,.,CAWSGTFGLPNTYEQYF,TGTGCCTGGAGTGGAACTTTCGGACTGCCCAATACCTACGAGCAGTACTTC
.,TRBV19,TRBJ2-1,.,CASSYNSHYNEQFF,TGTGCCAGTAGTTATAACTCCCACTACAATGAGCAGTTCTTC
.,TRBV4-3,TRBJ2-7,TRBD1,CASSQVEGASLYEQYF,TGCGCCAGCAGCCAAGTCGAGGGGGCCTCCTTATACGAGCAGTACTTC
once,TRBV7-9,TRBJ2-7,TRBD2,CASSPGLAGTEQYF,TGTGCCAGCAGTCCGGGACTAGCGGGAACCGAGCAGTACTTC
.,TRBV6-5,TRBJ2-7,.,CASSNAGTFSYEQYF,TGTGCCAGCAGTAACGCCGGGACTTTCTCTTACGAGCAGTACTTC
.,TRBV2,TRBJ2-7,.,CAISRQVDSYEQYF,TGTGCCATCTCCCGACAGGTAGATTCCTACGAGCAGTACTTC
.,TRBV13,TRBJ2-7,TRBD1,CASSIGQGLPYF,TGTGCCAGCAGCATAGGACAGGGGTTACCGTACTTC
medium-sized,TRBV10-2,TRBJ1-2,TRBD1,CASREYRGLGGYTF,TGCGCCAGCAGGGAATACAGGGGGTTGGGTGGCTACACCTTC
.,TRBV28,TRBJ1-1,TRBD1,CAIKTGVTSGTEAFF,TGTGCCATCAAGACAGGGGTCACGTCGGGCACTGAAGCTTTCTTT
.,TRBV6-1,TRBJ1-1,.,CASSVFRAPNTEAFF,TGTGCCAGCAGTGTTTTCAGGGCCCCCAACACTGAAGCTTTCTTT
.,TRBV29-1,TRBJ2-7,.,CSVGTGFYEQYF,TGCAGCGTCGGGACTGGGTTCTACGAGCAGTACTTC
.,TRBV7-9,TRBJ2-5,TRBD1,CASIQGAVRETQYF,TGTGCCAGCATCCAGGGGGCAGTGAGAGAGACCCAGTACTTC
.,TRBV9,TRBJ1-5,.,CASSVGSGGQPQHF,TGTGCCAGCAGCGTCGGGAGTGGCGGTCAGCCCCAGCATTTT
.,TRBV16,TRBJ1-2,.,CASSPGGWEGYTF,TGTGCCAGCAGCCCGGGCGGATGGGAGGGCTACACCTTC
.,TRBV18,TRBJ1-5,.,CASSPFGESNQPQHF,TGTGCCAGCTCACCATTCGGAGAAAGCAATCAGCCCCAGCATTTT
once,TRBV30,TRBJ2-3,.,CAWSYIDTDTQYF,TGTGCCTGGAGTTATATAGACACAGATACGCAGTATTTT
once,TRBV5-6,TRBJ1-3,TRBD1,CASSWTGIGNTIYF,TGTGCCAGCAGCTGGACAGGGATCGGAAACACCATATATTTT
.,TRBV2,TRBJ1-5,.,CASSLNPAPGGDQPQHF,TGTGCCAGCAGTCTAAACCCGGCCCCGGGAGGAGATCAGCCCCAGCATTTT
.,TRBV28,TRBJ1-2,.,CASALRSLYYGYTF,TGTGCCAGCGCCCTGAGGTCCCTTTACTATGGCTACACCTTC
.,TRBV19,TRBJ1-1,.,CASGWTDINTEAFF,TGTGCCAGCGGCTGGACAGATATTAACACTGAAGCTTTCTTT
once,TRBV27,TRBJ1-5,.,CASSPSPGGNQPQHF,TGTGCCAGCAGTCCTAGCCCCGGGGGCAATCAGCCCCAGCATTTT
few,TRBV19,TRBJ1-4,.,CASRGGANEKLFF,TGTGCCAGTAGGGGGGGAGCTAATGAAAAACTGTTTTTT
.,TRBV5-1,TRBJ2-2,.,CASSPKLARRANTGELFF,TGCGCCAGCAGCCCCAAACTAGCCCGGCGGGCGAACACCGGGGAGCTGTTTTTT
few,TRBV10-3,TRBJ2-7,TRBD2,CAISESSSGRAHEQYF,TGTGCCATCAGTGAGTCGAGTAGCGGGAGGGCCCACGAGCAGTACTTC
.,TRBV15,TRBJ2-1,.,CATSSKTVPLDEQFF,TGTGCCACCAGCAGTAAGACAGTCCCCCTTGATGAGCAGTTCTTC
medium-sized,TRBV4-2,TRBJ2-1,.,CASSQVPGISGNEQFF,TGTGCCAGCAGCCAAGTCCCAGGGATTAGCGGAAATGAGCAGTTCTTC
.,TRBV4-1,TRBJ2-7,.,CASSQDTPDTAYEQYF,TGCGCCAGCAGCCAAGATACCCCCGACACCGCCTACGAGCAGTACTTC
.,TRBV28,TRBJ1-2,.,CASSLDYSYTF,TGTGCCAGCAGTTTGGACTATAGCTACACCTTC
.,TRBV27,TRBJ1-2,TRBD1,CASSLSRTGYGYTF,TGTGCCAGCAGTCTTTCTCGGACAGGGTATGGCTACACCTTC